These T cell receptor beta chains were read from a single sample in a study of low-dose radiotherapy and immunotherapy resistance in tumors. TCRdb itself ran the reads through MiXCR, one entry per CDR3 protein. The table lists 85,000 to 100,000 distinct CDR3 sequences, roughly a tenth of them singletons. Specimen: PBMCs, collected before treatment. The receptors derive from a male donor with prostate cancer. Each CDR3 is given with its conserved first and last residue. The D gene is left open where the match is weak. Clone size appears in some rows only: once, few, many, or a class for an expanded clone.

V: TRBV20-1; J: TRBJ2-4; D: TRBD2; size: many; CDR3: CSAGDYRNIQYF; DNA: TGCAGTGCCGGGGACTACCGAAACATTCAGTACTTC
V: TRBV5-1; J: TRBJ2-2; D: -; size: many; CDR3: CASSLPTNTGELFF; DNA: TGCGCCAGCAGCTTACCCACTAACACCGGGGAGCTGTTTTTT
V: TRBV7-2; J: TRBJ2-1; D: TRBD2; size: many; CDR3: CASSLRVSGYSYNEQFF; DNA: TGTGCCAGCAGCCTCCGGGTTAGCGGGTACTCCTACAATGAGCAGTTCTTC
V: TRBV19; J: TRBJ1-1; D: -; size: many; CDR3: CASSIGGRQVLEAFF; DNA: TGTGCCAGTAGTATAGGAGGGCGACAGGTGCTCGAAGCTTTCTTT
V: TRBV29-1; J: TRBJ1-2; D: TRBD1; size: many; CDR3: CSVVDRAYGYTF; DNA: TGCAGCGTGGTTGACAGGGCGTATGGCTACACCTTC
V: TRBV27; J: TRBJ2-1; D: -; size: many; CDR3: CASRVVNEQFF; DNA: TGTGCCAGCAGAGTTGTAAATGAGCAGTTCTTC
V: TRBV4-1; J: TRBJ1-2; D: -; size: many; CDR3: CASSQENYGYTF; DNA: TGCGCCAGCAGCCAAGAAAACTATGGCTACACCTTC
V: TRBV7-2; J: TRBJ2-7; D: -; size: many; CDR3: CASSSHRNGEQYF; DNA: TGTGCCAGCAGCTCCCACCGAAACGGCGAGCAGTACTTC
V: TRBV10-3; J: TRBJ2-7; D: -; size: many; CDR3: CAISSTRGSYEQYF; DNA: TGTGCCATCAGTTCCACCCGAGGGAGTTACGAGCAGTACTTC
V: TRBV28; J: TRBJ1-5; D: -; size: many; CDR3: CASSSSGGRQPQHF; DNA: TGTGCCAGCAGTTCCTCGGGGGGCAGGCAGCCCCAGCATTTT
V: TRBV29-1; J: TRBJ1-1; D: -; size: many; CDR3: CSVAYVGTEAFF; DNA: TGCAGCGTTGCCTACGTGGGCACTGAAGCTTTCTTT
V: TRBV18; J: TRBJ1-5; D: TRBD1; size: many; CDR3: CASSLNAGGNQPQHF; DNA: TGTGCCAGCTCACTAAACGCAGGGGGTAATCAGCCCCAGCATTTT
V: TRBV6-2/TRBV6-3; J: TRBJ2-2; D: TRBD2; size: -; CDR3: CASGLAANTGELFF; DNA: TGTGCCAGCGGACTAGCGGCCAACACCGGGGAGCTGTTTTTT
V: TRBV5-6; J: TRBJ2-1; D: TRBD1; size: medium-sized; CDR3: CASSLGQGARNEQFF; DNA: TGTGCCAGCAGCTTGGGGCAGGGGGCTCGGAATGAGCAGTTCTTC
V: TRBV7-9; J: TRBJ2-1; D: -; size: -; CDR3: CASSSRTAGQFF; DNA: TGTGCCAGCAGCTCTCGGACTGCGGGGCAGTTCTTC
V: TRBV2; J: TRBJ2-3; D: -; size: many; CDR3: CASKERRTDTQYF; DNA: TGTGCCAGCAAAGAGCGGCGCACAGATACGCAGTATTTT
V: TRBV28; J: TRBJ2-7; D: -; size: many; CDR3: CASSSASALYEQYF; DNA: TGTGCCAGCAGTTCGGCTAGCGCCCTATACGAGCAGTACTTC
V: TRBV7-8; J: TRBJ1-3; D: TRBD1; size: -; CDR3: CASRGGQAISGNTIYF; DNA: TGTGCCAGCAGGGGTGGACAGGCGATCTCTGGAAACACCATATATTTT